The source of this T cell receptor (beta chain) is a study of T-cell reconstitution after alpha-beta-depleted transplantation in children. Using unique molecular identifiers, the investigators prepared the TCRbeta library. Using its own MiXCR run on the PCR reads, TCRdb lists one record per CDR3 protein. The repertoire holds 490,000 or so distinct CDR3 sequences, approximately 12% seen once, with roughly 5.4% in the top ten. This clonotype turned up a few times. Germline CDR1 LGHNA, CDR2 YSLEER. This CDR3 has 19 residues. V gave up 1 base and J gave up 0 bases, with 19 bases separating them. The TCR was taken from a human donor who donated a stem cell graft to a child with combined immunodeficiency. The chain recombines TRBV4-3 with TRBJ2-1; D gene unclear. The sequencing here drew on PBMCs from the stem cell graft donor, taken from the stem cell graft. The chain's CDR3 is CASSQVRPEILLSYNEQFF. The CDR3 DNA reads TGCGCCAGCAGCCAAGTTAGGCCCGAAATCTTACTCTCCTACAATGAGCAGTTCTTC.